The clone carrying this TCR beta chain has only a few counts. No antigen is known for it. This sample stems from a study of T cell clones after liver transplantation. Background on the study: In this trial, immunosuppression withdrawal was attempted within 2 years of liver transplant. Graft-donor-reactive sequences were compared with third-party-reactive TCRbeta sequences from pre-transplant mixed lymphocyte reactions.

Generated by immunoSEQ multiplex PCR, the TCRdb table keeps only in-frame clones and is missing some. The data contain tens of thousands of clones, 70% of them singletons. Study-wide findings and caveats: Migration into the graft, not deletion, may explain lost graft donor-reactive T cells. Circulating graft-donor-reactive CD4 TCRbeta sequences fell significantly post-transplant in most of the 8 subjects.

This CDR3 spans 15 amino acids. CDR1 is MRHNA, CDR2 SNTAGT, per germline. V lost 0 bases, J lost 4 bases, and 0 bases stayed unmatched. The V and J genes are TRBV6-4 and TRBJ2-3; 11 bases align to TRBD2. Here the sequenced sample was CD4+ T cells from blood, taken at the roughly 15-month timepoint. This receptor was identified in a human patient who received a liver transplant. Part of the T cells may come from the graft donor. The CDR3 loop reads CASSDSSGGADTQYF. CDR3 bases: TGTGCCAGCAGTGACTCTAGCGGGGGGGCAGATACGCAGTATTTT.